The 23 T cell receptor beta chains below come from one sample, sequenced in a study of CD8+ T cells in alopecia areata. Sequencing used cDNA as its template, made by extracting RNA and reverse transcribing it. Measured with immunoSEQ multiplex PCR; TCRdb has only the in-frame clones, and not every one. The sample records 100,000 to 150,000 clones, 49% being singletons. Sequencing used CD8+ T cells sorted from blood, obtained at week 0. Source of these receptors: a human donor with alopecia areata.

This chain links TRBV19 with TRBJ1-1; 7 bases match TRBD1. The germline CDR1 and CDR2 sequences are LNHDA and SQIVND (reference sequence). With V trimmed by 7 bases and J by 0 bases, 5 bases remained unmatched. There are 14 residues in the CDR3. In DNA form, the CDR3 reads TGTGCCAGTACCACCGGGACAGTGAACACTGAAGCTTTCTTT. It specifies CASTTGTVNTEAFF.

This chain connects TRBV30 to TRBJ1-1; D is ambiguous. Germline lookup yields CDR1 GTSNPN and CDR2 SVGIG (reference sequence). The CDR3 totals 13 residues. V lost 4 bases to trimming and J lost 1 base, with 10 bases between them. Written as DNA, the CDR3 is TGTGCCTGGATTTCGGCGGGGAACACTGAAGCTTTCTTT. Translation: CAWISAGNTEAFF.

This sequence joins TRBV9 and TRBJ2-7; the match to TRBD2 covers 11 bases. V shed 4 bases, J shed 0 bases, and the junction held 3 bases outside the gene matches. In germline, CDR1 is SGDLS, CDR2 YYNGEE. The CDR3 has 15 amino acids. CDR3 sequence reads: CASSLGTSGSYEQYF. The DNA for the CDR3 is TGTGCCAGCAGCCTGGGGACTAGCGGCTCCTACGAGCAGTACTTC.

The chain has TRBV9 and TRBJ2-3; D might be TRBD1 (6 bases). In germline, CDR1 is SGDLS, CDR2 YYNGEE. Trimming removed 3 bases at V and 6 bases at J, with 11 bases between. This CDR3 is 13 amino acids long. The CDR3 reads CASSAGTIDTQYF. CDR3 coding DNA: TGTGCCAGCAGCGCAGGGACAATTGATACGCAGTATTTT.

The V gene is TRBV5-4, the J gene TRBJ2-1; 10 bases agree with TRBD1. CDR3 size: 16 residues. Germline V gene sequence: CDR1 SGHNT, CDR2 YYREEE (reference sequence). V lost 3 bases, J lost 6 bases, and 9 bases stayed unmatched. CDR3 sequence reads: CASSSLDRGYGNEQFF. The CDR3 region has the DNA TGTGCCAGCAGCTCACTGGACAGGGGGTATGGCAATGAGCAGTTCTTC. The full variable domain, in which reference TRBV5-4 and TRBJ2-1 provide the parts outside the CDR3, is ETGVTQSPTHLIKTRGQQVTLRCSSQSGHNTVSWYQQALGQGPQFIFQYYREEENGRGNFPPRFSGLQFPNYSSELNVNALELDDSALYLCASSSLDRGYGNEQFFGPGTRLTVL.

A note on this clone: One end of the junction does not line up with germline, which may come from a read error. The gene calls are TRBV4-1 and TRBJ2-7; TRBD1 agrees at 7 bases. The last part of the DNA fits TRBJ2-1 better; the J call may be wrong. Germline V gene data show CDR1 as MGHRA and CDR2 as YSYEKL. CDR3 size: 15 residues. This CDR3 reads CASSLEQGPYNEQFF. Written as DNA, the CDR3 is TGTGCCAGCAGCTTAGAACAGGGGCCCTACAATGAGCAGTTCTTC.

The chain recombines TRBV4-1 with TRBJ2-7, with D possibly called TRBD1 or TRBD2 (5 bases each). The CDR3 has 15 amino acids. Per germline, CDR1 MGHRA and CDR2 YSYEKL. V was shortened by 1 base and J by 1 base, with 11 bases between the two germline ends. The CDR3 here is CASSQGGSGSYEQYF. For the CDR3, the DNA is TGCGCCAGCAGCCAAGGGGGGTCAGGATCCTACGAGCAGTACTTC.

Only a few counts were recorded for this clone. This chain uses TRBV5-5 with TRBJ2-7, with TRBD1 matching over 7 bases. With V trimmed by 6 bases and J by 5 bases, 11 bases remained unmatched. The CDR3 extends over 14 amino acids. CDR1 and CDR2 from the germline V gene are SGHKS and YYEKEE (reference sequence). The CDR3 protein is CASTLPGQLDEQYF. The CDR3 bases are TGTGCCAGCACCCTTCCGGGACAGCTGGACGAGCAGTACTTC.

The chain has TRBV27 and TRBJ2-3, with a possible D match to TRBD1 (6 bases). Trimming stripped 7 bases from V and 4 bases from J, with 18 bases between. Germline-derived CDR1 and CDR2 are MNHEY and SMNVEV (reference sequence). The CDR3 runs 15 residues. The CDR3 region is CASKVPQGSSDTQYF. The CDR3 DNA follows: TGTGCCAGCAAGGTTCCCCAGGGGAGCTCAGATACGCAGTATTTT.

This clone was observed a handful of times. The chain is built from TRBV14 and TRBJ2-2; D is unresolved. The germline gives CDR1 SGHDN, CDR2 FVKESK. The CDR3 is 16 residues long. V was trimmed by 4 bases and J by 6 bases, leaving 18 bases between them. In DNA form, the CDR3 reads TGTGCCAGCAGCCTCCGAAGCGTTTTGAGCGCCGGGGAGCTGTTTTTT. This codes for CASSLRSVLSAGELFF.

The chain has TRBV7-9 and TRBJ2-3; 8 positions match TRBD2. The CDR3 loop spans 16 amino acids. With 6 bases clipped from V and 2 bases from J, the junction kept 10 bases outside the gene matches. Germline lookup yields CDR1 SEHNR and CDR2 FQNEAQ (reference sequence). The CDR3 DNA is TGTGCCAGCAGGTTAACTCTAGCGGGTCACACAGATACGCAGTATTTT. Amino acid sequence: CASRLTLAGHTDTQYF.

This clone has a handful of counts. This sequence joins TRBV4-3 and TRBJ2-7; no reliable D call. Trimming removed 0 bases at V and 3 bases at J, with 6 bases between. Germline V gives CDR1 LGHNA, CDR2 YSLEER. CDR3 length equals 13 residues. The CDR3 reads CASSQDSGYEQYF. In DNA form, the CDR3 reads TGCGCCAGCAGCCAAGATTCAGGCTACGAGCAGTACTTC.

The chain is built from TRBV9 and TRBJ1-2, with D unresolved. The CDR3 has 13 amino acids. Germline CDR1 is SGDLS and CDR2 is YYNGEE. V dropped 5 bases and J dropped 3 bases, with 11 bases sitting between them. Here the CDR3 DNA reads TGTGCCAGCAGGGCTGGAACTGACTATGGCTACACCTTC. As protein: CASRAGTDYGYTF.

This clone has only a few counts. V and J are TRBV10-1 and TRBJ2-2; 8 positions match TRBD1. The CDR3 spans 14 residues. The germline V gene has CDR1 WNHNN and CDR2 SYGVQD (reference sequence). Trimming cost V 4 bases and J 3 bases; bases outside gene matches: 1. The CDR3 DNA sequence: TGCGCCAGCAGTGCGACAGGGGACACCGGGGAGCTGTTTTTT. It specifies CASSATGDTGELFF.

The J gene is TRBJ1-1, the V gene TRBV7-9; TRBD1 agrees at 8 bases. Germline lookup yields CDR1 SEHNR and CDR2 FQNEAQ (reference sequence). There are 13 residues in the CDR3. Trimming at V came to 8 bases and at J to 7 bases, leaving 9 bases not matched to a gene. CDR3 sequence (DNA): TGTGCCAGCGGTGACAGGGGAAGGATTGAAGCTTTCTTT. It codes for CASGDRGRIEAFF.

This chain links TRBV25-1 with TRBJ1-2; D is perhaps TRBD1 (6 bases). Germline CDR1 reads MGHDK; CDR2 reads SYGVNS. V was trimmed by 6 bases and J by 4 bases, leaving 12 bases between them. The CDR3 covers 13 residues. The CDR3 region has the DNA TGTGCCAGCAGGAACGGACAGAGCTATGGCTACACCTTC. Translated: CASRNGQSYGYTF.

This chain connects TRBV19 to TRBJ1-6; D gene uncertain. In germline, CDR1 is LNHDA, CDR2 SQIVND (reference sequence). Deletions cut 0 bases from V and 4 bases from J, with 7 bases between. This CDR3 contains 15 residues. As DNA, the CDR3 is TGTGCCAGTAGTATAGACGCCGATTATAATTCACCCCTCCACTTT. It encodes CASSIDADYNSPLHF.

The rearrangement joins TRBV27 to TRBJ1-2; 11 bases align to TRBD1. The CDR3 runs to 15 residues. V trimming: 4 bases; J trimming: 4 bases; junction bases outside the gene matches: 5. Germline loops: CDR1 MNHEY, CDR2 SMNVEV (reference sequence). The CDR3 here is CASSWGQGVPYGYTF. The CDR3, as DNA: TGTGCCAGCAGTTGGGGACAGGGGGTTCCCTATGGCTACACCTTC.

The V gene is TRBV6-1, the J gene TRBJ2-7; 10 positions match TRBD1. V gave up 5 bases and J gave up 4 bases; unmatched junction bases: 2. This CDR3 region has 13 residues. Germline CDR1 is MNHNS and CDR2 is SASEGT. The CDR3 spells CASSKGQGYEQYF. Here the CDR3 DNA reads TGTGCCAGCAGTAAGGGACAGGGGTACGAGCAGTACTTC.

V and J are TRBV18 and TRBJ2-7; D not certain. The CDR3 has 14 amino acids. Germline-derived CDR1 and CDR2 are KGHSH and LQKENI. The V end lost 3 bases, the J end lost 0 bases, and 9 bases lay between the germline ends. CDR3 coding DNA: TGTGCCAGCTCACCGGGGTTCGCCTCCTACGAGCAGTACTTC. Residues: CASSPGFASYEQYF.

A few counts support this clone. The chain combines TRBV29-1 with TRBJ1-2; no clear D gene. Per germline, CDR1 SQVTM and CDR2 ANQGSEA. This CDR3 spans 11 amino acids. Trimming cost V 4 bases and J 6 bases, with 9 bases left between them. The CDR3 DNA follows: TGCAGCGTTGGAGGTATTGATGGCTACACCTTC. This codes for CSVGGIDGYTF.

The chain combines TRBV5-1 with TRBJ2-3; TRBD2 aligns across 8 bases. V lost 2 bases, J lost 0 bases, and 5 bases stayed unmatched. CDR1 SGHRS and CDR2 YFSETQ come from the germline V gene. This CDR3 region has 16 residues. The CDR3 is CASSFLQRGSTDTQYF. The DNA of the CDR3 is TGCGCCAGCAGCTTCCTGCAGCGGGGGAGCACAGATACGCAGTATTTT.

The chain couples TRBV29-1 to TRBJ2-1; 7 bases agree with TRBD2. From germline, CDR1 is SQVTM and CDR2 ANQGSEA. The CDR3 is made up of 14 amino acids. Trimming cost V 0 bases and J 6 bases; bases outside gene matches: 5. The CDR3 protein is CSVEDLGEGNEQFF. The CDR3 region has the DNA TGCAGCGTTGAAGATCTGGGGGAGGGCAATGAGCAGTTCTTC.